The present entry profiles one T cell receptor (beta chain) with its context. The sample is drawn from a study of blood T cell repertoires in COVID-19. Germline V CDR1 and CDR2: SGHNT, YYREEE (reference sequence). V gave up 6 bases and J gave up 4 bases; unmatched junction bases: 8. The CDR3 is made up of 14 amino acids. Profiling relied on immunoSEQ multiplex PCR, and the TCRdb table lists in-frame clones only, not all of them. This sample has some 110,000 clones, with around nine tenths found just once. The V and J genes are TRBV5-4 and TRBJ2-7, with TRBD1 matching over 9 bases. The receptor was isolated from a man in his forties or fifties with acute or convalescent COVID-19. The specimen sequenced was peripheral blood. CDR3 region: CASTSTGGSYEQYF. In DNA, the CDR3 is TGTGCCAGCACCTCGACAGGGGGATCGTACGAGCAGTACTTC.